The following is a T cell receptor (beta chain) sequence with its context. This sample stems from a study of radiotherapy plus CTLA-4 blockade in lung cancer. Across the whole study: 18% of patients responded objectively, and around 32% achieved disease control.

Sequenced by immunoSEQ multiplex PCR; TCRdb stores in-frame clones only, minus some. The sample lists around 90,000 clones, around four fifths occurring once. V gave up 2 bases and J gave up 0 bases, with 13 bases separating them. In germline, CDR1 is GTSNPN, CDR2 SVGIG (reference sequence). CDR3 length: 15 residues. This rearrangement joins TRBV30 to TRBJ1-1; D not resolved. Sequencing was performed on peripheral blood, taken from a patient treated with radiotherapy plus ipilimumab. The clonotype comes from a human donor with non-small cell lung cancer who had stable disease on radiotherapy plus ipilimumab. The CDR3 region has the DNA TGTGCCTGGAGTCGCCGGACCGCATTGAACACTGAAGCTTTCTTT. Translated, it gives CAWSRRTALNTEAFF.